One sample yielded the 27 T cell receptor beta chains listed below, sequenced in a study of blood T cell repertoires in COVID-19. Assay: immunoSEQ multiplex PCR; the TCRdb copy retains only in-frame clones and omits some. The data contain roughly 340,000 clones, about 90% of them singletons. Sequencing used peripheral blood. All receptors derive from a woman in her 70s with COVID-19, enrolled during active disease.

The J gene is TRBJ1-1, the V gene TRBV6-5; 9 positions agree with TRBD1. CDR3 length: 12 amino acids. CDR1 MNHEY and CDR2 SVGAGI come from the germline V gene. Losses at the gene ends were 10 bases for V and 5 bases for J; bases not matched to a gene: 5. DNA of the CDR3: TGTGCCATCGAGGACAGGGGAACTGAAGCTTTCTTT. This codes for CAIEDRGTEAFF.

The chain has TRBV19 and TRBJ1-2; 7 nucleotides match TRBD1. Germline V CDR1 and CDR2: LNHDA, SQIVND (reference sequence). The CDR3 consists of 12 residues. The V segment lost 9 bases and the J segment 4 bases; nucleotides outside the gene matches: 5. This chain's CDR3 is CASFDRVYGYTF. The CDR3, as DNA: TGTGCCAGCTTCGACAGGGTCTATGGCTACACCTTC.

The CDR3 nucleotides are TGTGCCAGCAAGACGGGGTACCAAGAGACCCAGTACTTC. It specifies CASKTGYQETQYF. This sequence joins TRBV6-5 and TRBJ2-5; D is possibly TRBD2 (5 bases). In germline, CDR1 is MNHEY, CDR2 SVGAGI. CDR3 length: 13 amino acids. Trimming left V 7 bases short and J 0 bases short, with 9 bases between.

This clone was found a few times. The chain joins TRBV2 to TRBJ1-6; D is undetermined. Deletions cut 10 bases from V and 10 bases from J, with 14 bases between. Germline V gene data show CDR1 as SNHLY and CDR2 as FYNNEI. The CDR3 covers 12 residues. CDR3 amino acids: CATTRGGSPLHF. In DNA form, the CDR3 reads TGTGCCACTACCCGGGGTGGCTCACCCCTCCACTTT.

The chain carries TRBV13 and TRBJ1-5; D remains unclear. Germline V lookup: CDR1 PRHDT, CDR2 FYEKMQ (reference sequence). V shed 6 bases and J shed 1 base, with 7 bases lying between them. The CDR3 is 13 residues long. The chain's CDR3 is CASSRGSNQPQHF. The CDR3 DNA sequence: TGTGCCAGCAGTAGAGGGAGCAATCAGCCCCAGCATTTT.

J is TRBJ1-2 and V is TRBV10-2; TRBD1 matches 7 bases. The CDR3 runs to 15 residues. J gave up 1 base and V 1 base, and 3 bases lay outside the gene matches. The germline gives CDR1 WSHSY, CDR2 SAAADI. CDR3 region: CASSELGTVNYGYTF. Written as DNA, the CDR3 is TGCGCCAGCAGTGAGTTGGGGACAGTTAACTATGGCTACACCTTC.

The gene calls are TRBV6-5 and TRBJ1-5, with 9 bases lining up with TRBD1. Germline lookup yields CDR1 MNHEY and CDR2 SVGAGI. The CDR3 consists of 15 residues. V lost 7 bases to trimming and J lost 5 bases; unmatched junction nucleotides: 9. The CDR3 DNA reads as TGTGCCAGCAAAATTGAGACAGGGGGACATCAGCCCCAGCATTTT. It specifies CASKIETGGHQPQHF.

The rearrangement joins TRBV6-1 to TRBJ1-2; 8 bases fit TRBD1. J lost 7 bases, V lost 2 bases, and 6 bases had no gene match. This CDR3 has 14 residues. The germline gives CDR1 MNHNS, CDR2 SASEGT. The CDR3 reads CASSEPGQASGYTF. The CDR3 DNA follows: TGTGCCAGCAGTGAACCGGGACAGGCTTCTGGCTACACCTTC.

The chain's CDR3 is CASSRDRGRNTEAFF. Written as DNA, the CDR3 is TGTGCCAGCAGCCGCGACAGGGGGCGGAACACTGAAGCTTTCTTT. This chain joins TRBV3-1 (or the pseudogene TRBV3-2) and TRBJ1-1; TRBD1 aligns across 10 bases. The CDR3 has 15 amino acids. Germline trimming cut 4 bases from V and 1 base from J; bases unmatched to any gene: 3. CDR1 and CDR2 (germline): LGHDT, YNNKEL (reference sequence).

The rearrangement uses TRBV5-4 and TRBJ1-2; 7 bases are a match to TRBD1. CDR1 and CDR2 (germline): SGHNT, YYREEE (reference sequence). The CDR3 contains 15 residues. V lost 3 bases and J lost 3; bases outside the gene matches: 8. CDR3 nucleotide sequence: TGTGCCAGCAGCTCCGCAGGGGGTGTCGACTATGGCTACACCTTC. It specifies CASSSAGGVDYGYTF. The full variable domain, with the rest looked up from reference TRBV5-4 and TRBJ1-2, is ETGVTQSPTHLIKTRGQQVTLRCSSQSGHNTVSWYQQALGQGPQFIFQYYREEENGRGNFPPRFSGLQFPNYSSELNVNALELDDSALYLCASSSAGGVDYGYTFGSGTRLTVV.

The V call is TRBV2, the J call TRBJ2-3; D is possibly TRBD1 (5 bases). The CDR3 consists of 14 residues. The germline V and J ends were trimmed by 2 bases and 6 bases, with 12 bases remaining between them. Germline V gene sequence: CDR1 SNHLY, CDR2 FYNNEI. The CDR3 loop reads CASSEIIAGDTQYF. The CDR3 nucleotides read TGTGCCAGCAGTGAAATAATAGCAGGGGATACGCAGTATTTT. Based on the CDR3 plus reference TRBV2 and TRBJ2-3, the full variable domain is EPEVTQTPSHQVTQMGQEVILRCVPISNHLYFYWYRQILGQKVEFLVSFYNNEISEKSEIFDDQFSVERPDGSNFTLKIRSTKLEDSAMYFCASSEIIAGDTQYFGPGTRLTVL.

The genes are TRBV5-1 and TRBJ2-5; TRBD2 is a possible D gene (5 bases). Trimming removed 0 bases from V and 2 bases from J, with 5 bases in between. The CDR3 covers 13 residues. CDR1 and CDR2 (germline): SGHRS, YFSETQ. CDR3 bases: TGCGCCAGCAGCTTGGGAGGGCAAGAGACCCAGTACTTC. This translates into CASSLGGQETQYF.

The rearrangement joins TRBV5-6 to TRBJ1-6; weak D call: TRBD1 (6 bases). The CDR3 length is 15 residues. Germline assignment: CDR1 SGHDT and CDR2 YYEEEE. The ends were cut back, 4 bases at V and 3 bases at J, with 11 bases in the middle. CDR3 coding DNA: TGTGCCAGCAGCCTCGACAGGCGCTATAATTCACCCCTCCACTTT. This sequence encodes CASSLDRRYNSPLHF.

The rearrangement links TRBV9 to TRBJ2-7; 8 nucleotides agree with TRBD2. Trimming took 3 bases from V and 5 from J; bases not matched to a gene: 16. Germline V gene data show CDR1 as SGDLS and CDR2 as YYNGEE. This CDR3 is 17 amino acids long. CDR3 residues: CASSAFAASPGGNEQYF. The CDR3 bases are TGTGCCAGCAGCGCGTTCGCAGCTAGCCCGGGGGGGAACGAGCAGTACTTC.

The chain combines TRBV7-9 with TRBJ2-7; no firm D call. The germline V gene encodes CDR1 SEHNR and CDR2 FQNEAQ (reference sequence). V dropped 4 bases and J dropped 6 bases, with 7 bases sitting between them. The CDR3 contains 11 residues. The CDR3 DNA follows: TGTGCCAGCAGCTCCCAGGCCGAGCAGTACTTC. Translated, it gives CASSSQAEQYF.

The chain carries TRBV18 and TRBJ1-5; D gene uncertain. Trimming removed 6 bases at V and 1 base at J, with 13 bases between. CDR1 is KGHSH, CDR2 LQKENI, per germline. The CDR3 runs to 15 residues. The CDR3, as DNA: TGTGCCAGCTCGGGTGCGGCGGGGAGCAATCAGCCCCAGCATTTT. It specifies CASSGAAGSNQPQHF.

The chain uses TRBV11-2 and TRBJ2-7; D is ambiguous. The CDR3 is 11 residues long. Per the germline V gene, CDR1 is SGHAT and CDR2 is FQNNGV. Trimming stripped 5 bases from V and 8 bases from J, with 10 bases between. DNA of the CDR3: TGTGCCAGCAGCCCCCTAGAAAAGCAGTACTTC. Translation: CASSPLEKQYF. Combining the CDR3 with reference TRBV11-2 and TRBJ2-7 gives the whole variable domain EAGVAQSPRYKIIEKRQSVAFWCNPISGHATLYWYQQILGQGPKLLIQFQNNGVVDDSQLPKDRFSAERLKGVDSTLKIQPAKLEDSAVYLCASSPLEKQYFGPGTRLTVT.

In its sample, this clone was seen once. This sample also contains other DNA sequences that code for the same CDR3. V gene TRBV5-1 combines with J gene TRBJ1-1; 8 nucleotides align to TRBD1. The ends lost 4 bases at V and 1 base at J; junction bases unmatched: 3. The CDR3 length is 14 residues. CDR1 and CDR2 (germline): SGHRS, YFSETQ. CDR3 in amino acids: CASSLDRANTEAFF. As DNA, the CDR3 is TGCGCCAGCAGCCTGGACAGGGCGAACACTGAAGCTTTCTTT.

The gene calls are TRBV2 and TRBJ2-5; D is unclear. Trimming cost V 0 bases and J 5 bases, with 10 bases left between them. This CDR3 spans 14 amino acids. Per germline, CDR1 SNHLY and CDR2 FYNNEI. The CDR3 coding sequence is TGTGCCAGCAGTGAAGCGCTTGCGTGGGAGACCCAGTACTTC. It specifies CASSEALAWETQYF.

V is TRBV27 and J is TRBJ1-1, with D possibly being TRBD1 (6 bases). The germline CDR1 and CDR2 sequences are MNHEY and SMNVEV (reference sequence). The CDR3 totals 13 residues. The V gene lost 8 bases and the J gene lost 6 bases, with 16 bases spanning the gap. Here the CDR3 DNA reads TGTGCCAGCTACCCACCCTACAGGGCTGAAGCTTTCTTT. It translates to CASYPPYRAEAFF.

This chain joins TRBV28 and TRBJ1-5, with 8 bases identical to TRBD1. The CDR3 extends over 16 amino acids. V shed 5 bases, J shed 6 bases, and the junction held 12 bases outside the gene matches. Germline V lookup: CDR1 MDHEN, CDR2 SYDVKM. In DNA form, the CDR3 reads TGTGCCAGCAGTCCGTTATACAGGGGGTCCTCTCAGCCCCAGCATTTT. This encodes CASSPLYRGSSQPQHF.

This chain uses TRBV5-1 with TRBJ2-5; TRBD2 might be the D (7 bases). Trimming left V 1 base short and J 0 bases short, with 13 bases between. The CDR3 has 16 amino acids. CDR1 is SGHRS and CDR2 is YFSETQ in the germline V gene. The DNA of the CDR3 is TGCGCCAGCAGCTTGTTCGGCGGGGGCCACCAAGAGACCCAGTACTTC. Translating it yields CASSLFGGGHQETQYF. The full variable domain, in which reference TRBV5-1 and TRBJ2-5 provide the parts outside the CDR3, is KAGVTQTPRYLIKTRGQQVTLSCSPISGHRSVSWYQQTPGQGLQFLFEYFSETQRNKGNFPGRFSGRQFSNSRSEMNVSTLELGDSALYLCASSLFGGGHQETQYFGPGTRLLVL.

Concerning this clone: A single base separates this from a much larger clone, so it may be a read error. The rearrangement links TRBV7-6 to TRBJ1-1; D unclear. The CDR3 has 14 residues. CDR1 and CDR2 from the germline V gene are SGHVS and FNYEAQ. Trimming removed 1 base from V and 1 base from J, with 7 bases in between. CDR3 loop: CASSLGGRNTEAFF. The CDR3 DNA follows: TGTGCCAGCAGCTTAGGCGGCAGGAACACTGAAGCTTTCTTT.

CDR3 sequence reads: CASSIPSGGFTDTQYF. CDR3 DNA sequence: TGTGCCAGCAGCATCCCTAGCGGGGGGTTTACAGATACGCAGTATTTT. The chain recombines TRBV7-2 with TRBJ2-3; 11 bases match TRBD2. The CDR3 has 16 residues. CDR1 is SGHTA and CDR2 is FQGNSA in the germline V gene. V lost 5 bases to trimming and J lost 3 bases; unmatched junction nucleotides: 7.

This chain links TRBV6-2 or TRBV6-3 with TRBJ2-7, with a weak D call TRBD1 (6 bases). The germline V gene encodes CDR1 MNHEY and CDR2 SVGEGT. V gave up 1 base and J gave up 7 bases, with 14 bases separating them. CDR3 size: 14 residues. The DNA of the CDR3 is TGTGCCAGCAGTTACTATGCAGGGGCTAGGGAGCAGTACTTC. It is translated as CASSYYAGAREQYF.

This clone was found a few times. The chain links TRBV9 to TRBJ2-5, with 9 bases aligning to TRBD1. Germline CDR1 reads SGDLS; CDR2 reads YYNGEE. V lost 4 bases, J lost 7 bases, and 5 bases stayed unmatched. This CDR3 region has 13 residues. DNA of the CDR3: TGTGCCAGCAGCCCCGGGACAGGGCGGACCCAGTACTTC. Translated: CASSPGTGRTQYF.

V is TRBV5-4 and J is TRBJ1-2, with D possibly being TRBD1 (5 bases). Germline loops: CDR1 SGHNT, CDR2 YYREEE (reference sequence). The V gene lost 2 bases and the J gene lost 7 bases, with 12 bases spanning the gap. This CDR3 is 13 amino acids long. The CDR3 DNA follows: TGTGCCAGCAGCTTCGTGGGGCGGTCTGGCTACACCTTC. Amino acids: CASSFVGRSGYTF.